The 15 T cell receptor beta chains given below trace back to one sample, sequenced in a study of tumor-infiltrating lymphocytes in primary liver carcinoma (dated by TCRdb to about 2017). The run used an Illumina HiSeq 2500. TCRbeta-specific cDNA was reverse-transcribed from 500 to 550 ng total RNA using a constant-region primer and ProtoScript II reverse transcriptase. Three nested multiplex PCR rounds, following a slightly modified ARM-PCR procedure, were used to build the TCRbeta libraries. Each of the first two PCR rounds ran for approximately 11 cycles using multiplex TRBV1-TRBV30 forward primers together with a Cbeta reverse primer. The public reads were reprocessed in TCRdb via fastp at Q25 and MiXCR, keeping in-frame beta chains. Every distinct CDR3 protein forms one entry, paired with its most common genes and DNA. This sample lists about 78,000 distinct CDR3 sequences; about two thirds were detected once. Roughly an eighth of the sample lies in the top ten.

Total RNA and DNA were co-extracted from about 19-30 mg of bulk tissue with the AllPrep DNA/RNA mini kit, without cell sorting. Material: liver tumor tissue from sampling region 4. This sample's cell subset or site label indicates: tumor region T4, right-lateral pole. The receptors shown here come from a woman in her sixties with primary liver carcinoma and hepatitis B virus infection.

The chain has TRBV29-1 and TRBJ2-1, with unresolved D. The germline CDR1 and CDR2 sequences are SQVTM and ANQGSEA. This CDR3 contains 15 residues. V lost 2 bases, J lost 1 base, and 12 bases lay in between. The CDR3 nucleotides read TGCAGCGTTGAATGGCTAATGGAATCCTACAATGAGCAGTTCTTC. Translating gives CSVEWLMESYNEQFF.

Note on this clonotype: The final CDR3 position lacks the conserved phenylalanine or tryptophan, pointing to a likely read error. This chain joins TRBV5-1 and TRBJ1-1, with D maybe TRBD1 (5 bases). Trimming shortened V by 4 bases and J by 3 bases, and 13 bases separated the two germline ends. This CDR3 region has 14 residues. Germline V gene data show CDR1 as SGHRS and CDR2 as YFSETQ. CDR3: CASSPGTAYTEAFL. In nucleotides, the CDR3 is TGCGCCAGCAGCCCTGGGACGGCGTACACTGAAGCTTTCCTT.

In regard to this clonotype: At one end, the junction sequence differs from germline, possibly due to a read error. The V call is TRBV11-2, the J call TRBJ2-2; D is unresolved. The CDR3 is 13 residues long. Germline V gene sequence: CDR1 SGHAT, CDR2 FQNNGV. In DNA, the CDR3 is TGTGCCAGGAGCTTAGATACGACTGGGGAACTGTTTTTT. Translation gives CARSLDTTGELFF. The full variable domain, its missing parts supplied by reference TRBV11-2 and TRBJ2-2, is EAGVAQSPRYKIIEKRQSVAFWCNPISGHATLYWYQQILGQGPKLLIQFQNNGVVDDSQLPKDRFSAERLKGVDSTLKIQPAKLEDSAVYLCARSLDTTGELFFGEGSRLTVL.

The table lists this clonotype with many counts. This rearrangement joins TRBV5-1 to TRBJ2-1, with 7 bases fitting TRBD1. The CDR3 totals 13 residues. Germline V lookup: CDR1 SGHRS, CDR2 YFSETQ. Germline trimming cut 4 bases from V and 9 bases from J; bases unmatched to any gene: 7. The CDR3 nucleotides are TGCGCCAGCAGCCTGGGACAGTCCGGTGAGCAGTTCTTC. It encodes CASSLGQSGEQFF.

In the case of this clonotype: One end of the junction does not line up with germline, which may come from a read error. The J gene is TRBJ2-1, the V gene TRBV29-1; D unresolved. The germline V gene has CDR1 SQVTM and CDR2 ANQGSEA. This CDR3 is 19 amino acids long. The DNA for the CDR3 is TGCAACGTTAACCGTGGGCTTCAAGAAGGCCTTAGCTCCTACAATGAGCAGTTCTTC. Encoded protein: CNVNRGLQEGLSSYNEQFF.

In regard to this clonotype: Lacking the conserved final phenylalanine or tryptophan, this CDR3 likely reflects a read error. V and J are TRBV12-3 or TRBV12-4 and TRBJ2-2; TRBD1 might be the D (6 bases). The CDR3 length is 15 residues. The CDR3 reads CASSLPPDSTGELFS. The CDR3 DNA follows: TGCGCCAGCAGTCTCCCCCCGGACAGTACCGGGGAGCTGTTTTCT.

Concerning this clonotype: One end of the junction is discordant with germline, which a read error may explain. The J gene is TRBJ2-5, the V gene TRBV7-9, with D possibly TRBD1 on 5 matching bases. Germline-derived CDR1 and CDR2 are SEHNR and FQNEAQ (reference sequence). The CDR3 spans 14 residues. The CDR3: CARSNKGPQETQYF. In DNA, the CDR3 is TGCGCCAGAAGCAATAAGGGGCCTCAAGAGACCCAGTACTTC.

In the case of this clonotype: A read error may account for a junction end that differs from germline. CDR3 in DNA: TGTGCCAGCAGGATAGCGGGAGCGTCGCAAGAGACCCAGCACTTC. Translated: CASRIAGASQETQHF. The genes are TRBV28 and TRBJ2-7; 9 bases are shared with TRBD2. CDR1 and CDR2 (germline): MDHEN, SYDVKM. The CDR3 sequence is 15 residues long. The whole variable domain, remainder taken from reference TRBV28 and TRBJ2-7, is DVKVTQSSRYLVKRTGEKVFLECVQDMDHENMFWYRQDPGLGLRLIYFSYDVKMKEKGDIPEGYSVSREKKERFSLILESASTNQTSMYLCASRIAGASQETQHFGPGTRLTVT.

Turning to this clonotype: At one boundary the junction diverges from the germline segment, which might be a read error. The chain has TRBV11-3 and TRBJ1-1, with D unresolved. The CDR3 is 15 residues long. CDR1 and CDR2 (germline): SGHNT, YENEEA. The CDR3 loop reads CTCSSPLGMKTEAFF. Written as DNA, the CDR3 is TGTACCTGCAGCTCCCCTCTTGGGATGAAAACTGAAGCTTTCTTT.

This clonotype was picked up a small number of times. V gene TRBV28 combines with J gene TRBJ2-1; D is ambiguous. Looked up from germline, CDR1 is MDHEN and CDR2 is SYDVKM. The CDR3 has 12 residues. The V and J ends lost 1 base and 10 bases respectively, with 8 bases between them. The CDR3 sequence is CASSLSDWEQFF. The CDR3 nucleotides read TGTGCCAGCAGTTTATCCGACTGGGAGCAGTTCTTC.

The rearrangement links TRBV5-4 to TRBJ2-1; D may be TRBD2 (5 bases). Germline lookup yields CDR1 SGHNT and CDR2 YYREEE (reference sequence). V shed 6 bases and J shed 5 bases, with 24 bases lying between them. The CDR3 extends over 17 amino acids. The CDR3 is CASNPEPGLVGDNEQFF. CDR3 sequence (DNA): TGTGCCAGCAACCCCGAACCGGGATTAGTGGGCGACAATGAGCAGTTCTTC.

The CDR3 nucleotides are TGCAGTGCTAGGGGGAAGCGGGAGATTGAGCAGTTCTTC. This codes for CSARGKREIEQFF. The V and J genes are TRBV20-1 and TRBJ2-1; TRBD2 agrees at 8 bases. From germline, CDR1 is DFQATT and CDR2 SNEGSKA (reference sequence). The CDR3 contains 13 residues. The V segment lost 3 bases and the J segment 9 bases; nucleotides outside the gene matches: 7.

The chain links TRBV6-4 to TRBJ2-1, with 8 bases lining up with TRBD2. The trim removed 3 bases at V and 6 bases at J, leaving 10 bases unmatched. Germline V CDR1 and CDR2: MRHNA, SNTAGT. The CDR3 has 16 amino acids. CDR3 DNA sequence: TGTGCCAGCAGTGAGGGGGGACTAGATATCCTCAATGAGCAGTTCTTC. It yields the protein CASSEGGLDILNEQFF.

The J gene is TRBJ2-7, the V gene TRBV11-3; 7 bases line up with TRBD2. With the DNA end fitting TRBJ2-1 better, the J assignment may be wrong. This CDR3 spans 14 amino acids. CDR1 is SGHNT, CDR2 YENEEA, per germline. CDR3 sequence reads: CAGSLSGREHEQFF. In DNA form, the CDR3 reads TGTGCAGGCAGCTTAAGCGGGCGGGAGCACGAGCAGTTCTTC.

The chain joins TRBV12-5 to TRBJ2-2; 11 positions match TRBD2. CDR1 is LGHNT, CDR2 FRNRAP, per germline. The CDR3 is 17 amino acids. V gave up 3 bases and J gave up 12 bases; unmatched junction bases: 15. The CDR3: CASGFLLAGVGTGKLFF. Written as DNA, the CDR3 is TGTGCTAGTGGTTTTTTACTAGCGGGAGTCGGGACTGGGAAGCTGTTTTTT.